These T cell receptor beta chains were read from a single sample in a study of blood T cell repertoires in COVID-19. Sequencing used immunoSEQ multiplex PCR; TCRdb keeps in-frame clones, though not all of them. The sample holds approximately 260,000 clones, more than 60% seen once. Material: peripheral blood. These receptors all come from a woman aged 40 to 55 with active or convalescent COVID-19. Both conserved end residues are part of each CDR3. A D gene is named only where the DNA matches it firmly. Clone sizes are given selectively: once, few, many, or a class where the clone is expanded.

v_call	d_call	clone_size	j_call	cdr3_aa	cdr3_nt
TRBV18	-	once	TRBJ1-1	CASSPQPGADTEAFF	TGTGCCAGCTCACCACAACCAGGGGCGGACACTGAAGCTTTCTTT
TRBV23-1	TRBD1	-	TRBJ2-7	CASNSMHRGNYEQYF	TGCGCCAGCAACTCAATGCACAGGGGGAACTACGAGCAGTACTTC
TRBV2	TRBD2	-	TRBJ2-3	CASLTSGASTDTQYF	TGTGCCAGCCTTACTAGCGGGGCTAGCACAGATACGCAGTATTTT
TRBV7-9	TRBD1	-	TRBJ2-2	CASSQSPGQPNTGELFF	TGTGCCAGCAGCCAATCGCCGGGACAGCCGAACACCGGGGAGCTGTTTTTT
TRBV5-8	-	-	TRBJ2-6	CASSLFQASGANVLTF	TGTGCCAGCAGCTTGTTTCAGGCCTCTGGGGCCAACGTCCTGACTTTC
TRBV7-9	-	-	TRBJ1-3	CASSLDTGTGNTIYF	TGTGCCAGCAGCTTAGACACAGGGACTGGAAACACCATATATTTT
TRBV7-6	TRBD1	-	TRBJ2-3	CASSLMTGGSDTQYF	TGTGCCAGCAGCTTAATGACAGGGGGGTCAGATACGCAGTATTTT
TRBV10-1	TRBD2	-	TRBJ2-3	CASSEIGGDSTDTQYF	TGCGCCAGCAGTGAAATCGGGGGGGATAGCACAGATACGCAGTATTTT
TRBV6-1	-	once	TRBJ1-2	CASSESRGEKALDGYTF	TGTGCCAGCAGTGAATCCCGGGGTGAAAAAGCTCTGGATGGCTACACCTTC
TRBV5-1	TRBD1	few	TRBJ2-7	CASSFPGQGYEQYF	TGCGCCAGCAGCTTTCCGGGACAGGGTTACGAGCAGTACTTC
TRBV7-3	-	-	TRBJ2-3	CASSRGSLRTDTQYF	TGTGCCAGCAGTCGGGGGAGTCTTCGCACAGATACGCAGTATTTT
TRBV7-7	TRBD1	-	TRBJ1-3	CASSPERTGAGNTIYF	TGTGCCAGCAGCCCTGAACGGACAGGGGCCGGAAACACCATATATTTT
TRBV7-2	-	-	TRBJ2-5	CASGGTFQETQYF	TGTGCCAGCGGGGGGACCTTTCAAGAGACCCAGTACTTC
TRBV3-1/TRBV3-2	-	-	TRBJ2-5	CASSQAWGVGGETQYF	TGTGCCAGCAGCCAAGCATGGGGGGTTGGAGGCGAGACCCAGTACTTC
TRBV18	-	-	TRBJ2-3	CASSPGPGPDTQYF	TGTGCCAGCTCACCTGGGCCAGGGCCAGATACGCAGTATTTT
TRBV5-1	TRBD1	-	TRBJ1-2	CASSPNRDRGPYGYTF	TGCGCCAGCAGCCCGAACCGGGACAGGGGACCCTATGGCTACACCTTC
TRBV11-2	-	-	TRBJ2-7	CASSLGSGTYEQYF	TGTGCCAGCAGCTTAGGGTCGGGGACCTACGAGCAGTACTTC
TRBV28	-	-	TRBJ2-3	CASSHRDTQYF	TGTGCCAGCAGTCACAGGGATACGCAGTATTTT
TRBV6-5	-	once	TRBJ2-1	CASSKGFSSYNEQFF	TGTGCCAGCAGCAAGGGGTTTAGCTCCTACAATGAGCAGTTCTTC
TRBV6-2/TRBV6-3	-	once	TRBJ1-2	CASSSRGGSGYTF	TGTGCCAGCAGTTCCCGGGGGGGTAGCGGCTACACCTTC
TRBV29-1	-	-	TRBJ1-1	CSVVRVNTEAFF	TGCAGCGTTGTTCGGGTGAACACTGAAGCTTTCTTT
TRBV5-4	-	-	TRBJ2-3	CASSLPHLDTQYF	TGTGCCAGCAGCCTACCCCATTTGGATACGCAGTATTTT
TRBV7-3	TRBD1	-	TRBJ1-2	CASSSDRDEEGYTF	TGTGCCAGCAGCTCGGACAGGGACGAGGAAGGCTACACCTTC
TRBV12-3/TRBV12-4	TRBD1	-	TRBJ2-1	CASSPPGQLKEFF	TGTGCCAGCAGCCCGCCGGGACAGTTAAAGGAGTTCTTC
TRBV2	TRBD1	few	TRBJ1-6	CASNTGGTNSPLHF	TGTGCCAGCAACACAGGGGGCACTAATTCACCCCTCCACTTT